This TCR beta chain was documented in a study of T cells in Graves' hyperthyroidism and ophthalmopathy. Study results and limitations: Among thyroid clonotypes expanded above 0.001, most also appeared in blood.

Those patients with uncontrolled infection, other autoimmune disease, pregnancy or lactation were excluded. TCR beta CDR3 regions were amplified from RNA. Primed by the HTBI set, a first-round RT-PCR was run on the TCR CDR3. TCRdb analysed the multiplex PCR reads with MiXCR anew, one entry per CDR3 protein. This table holds 500,000 to 650,000 distinct CDR3 sequences, 40% to 50% found once. At least ten counts were recorded for this clonotype. Its specificity is not known. The DNA is omitted, as the CDR3 cannot be located on it reliably, and the CDR3 follows TCRdb's listing. Specimen: peripheral blood or thyroid tissue (not recorded which). The TCR originated in an adult woman with Graves' disease, either hyperthyroidism or ophthalmopathy (not recorded which).

CDR3 in amino acids: CASSFGPGDYEQYF. J is TRBJ2-7 and V is TRBV7-9; TRBD1, the table's D call, lacks a check against the DNA. Per the germline V gene, CDR1 is SEHNR and CDR2 is FQNEAQ (reference sequence). The CDR3 extends over 14 residues, inclusive of both ends.